The clone carrying this T cell receptor (beta chain) appeared a single time. Its specificity is unknown. Autoimmune disease history or systemic immunosuppression led to patient exclusion. Germline CDR1 is LNHDA and CDR2 is SQIVND (reference sequence). Trimming stripped 10 bases from V and 4 bases from J, with 20 bases between. This CDR3 has 15 amino acids. This record comes from a study of OX40 agonist ivuxolimab in advanced cancers. Study-wide background: Participants could have had prior anti-PD-1, anti-PD-L1 or anti-CTLA-4 therapy, and more than 35% had some. General observations from the study: Some of the lowest clonal expansion was seen in partial responders at 0.1-3.0 mg/kg. Both CD4+ and CD8+ T cell populations in blood had undergone clonal expansion by week 6 at 0.1 to 3.0 mg/kg.

Clones were sequenced by immunoSEQ multiplex PCR, and TCRdb holds only the in-frame ones, with some missing. The repertoire holds roughly 90,000 clones, approximately 91% seen once, with 0.71% in the top ten. The sample consisted of CD4+ or CD8+ T cells sorted from blood, taken in a trial of the OX40 agonist ivuxolimab. This receptor was obtained from an adult with an advanced solid tumor such as melanoma, head and neck, liver or kidney cancer. The chain couples TRBV19 to TRBJ1-5, with D perhaps TRBD1 (5 bases). The CDR3 loop reads CATSRGGSSNQPQHF. The CDR3 DNA follows: TGTGCCACCAGCCGGGGGGGGTCCTCGAATCAGCCCCAGCATTTT.